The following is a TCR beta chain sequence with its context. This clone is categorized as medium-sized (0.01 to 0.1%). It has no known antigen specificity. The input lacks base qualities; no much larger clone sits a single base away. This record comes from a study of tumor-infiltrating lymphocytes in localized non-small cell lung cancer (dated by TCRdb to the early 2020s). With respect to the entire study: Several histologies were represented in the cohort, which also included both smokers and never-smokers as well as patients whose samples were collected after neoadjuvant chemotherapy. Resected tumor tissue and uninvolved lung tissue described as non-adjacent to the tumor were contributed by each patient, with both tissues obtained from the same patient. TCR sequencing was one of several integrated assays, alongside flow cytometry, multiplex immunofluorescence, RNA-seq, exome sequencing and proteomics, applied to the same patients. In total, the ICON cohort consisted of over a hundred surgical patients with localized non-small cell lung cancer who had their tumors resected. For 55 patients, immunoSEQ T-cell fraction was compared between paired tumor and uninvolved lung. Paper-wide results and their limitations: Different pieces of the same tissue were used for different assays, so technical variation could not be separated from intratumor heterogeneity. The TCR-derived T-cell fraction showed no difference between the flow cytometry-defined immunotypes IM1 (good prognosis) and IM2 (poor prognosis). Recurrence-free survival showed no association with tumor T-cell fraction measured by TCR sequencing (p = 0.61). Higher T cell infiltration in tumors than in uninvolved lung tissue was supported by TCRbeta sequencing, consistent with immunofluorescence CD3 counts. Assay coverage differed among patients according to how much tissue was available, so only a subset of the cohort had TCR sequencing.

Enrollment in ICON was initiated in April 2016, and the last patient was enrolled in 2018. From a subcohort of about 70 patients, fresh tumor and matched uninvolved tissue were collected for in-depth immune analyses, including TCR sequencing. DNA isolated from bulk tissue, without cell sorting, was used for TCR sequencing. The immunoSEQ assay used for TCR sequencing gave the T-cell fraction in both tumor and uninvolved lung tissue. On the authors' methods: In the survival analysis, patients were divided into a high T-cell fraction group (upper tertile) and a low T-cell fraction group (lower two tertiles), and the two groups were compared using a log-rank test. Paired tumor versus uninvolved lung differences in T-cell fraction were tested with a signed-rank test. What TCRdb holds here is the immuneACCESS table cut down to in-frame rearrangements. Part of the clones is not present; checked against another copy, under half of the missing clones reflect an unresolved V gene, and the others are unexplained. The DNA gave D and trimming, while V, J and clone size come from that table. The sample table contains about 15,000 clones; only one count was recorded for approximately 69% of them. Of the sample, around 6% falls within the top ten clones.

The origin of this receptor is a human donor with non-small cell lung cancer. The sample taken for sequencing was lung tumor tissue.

This receptor has the CDR3 CSVAGAGGSYEQYF. The DNA sequence reads TGCAGCGTCGCTGGTGCGGGAGGATCCTACGAGCAGTACTTC. The rearranged chain carries TRBV29-1 and TRBJ2-7, with 8 bases aligning to TRBD2. CDR3 length: 14 amino acids, cysteine to phenylalanine. The kept DNA is CDR3 alone, 42 bases in frame from the first base. CDR1 and CDR2, looked up from the germline V gene, are SQVTM and ANQGSEA. V is trimmed back by 6 bases and J by 1 base, and the junction contains 8 bases that no gene match accounts for.